Listed below are T cell receptor beta chains from one sample, sequenced in a study of blood T cell repertoires in COVID-19. Method: immunoSEQ multiplex PCR; TCRdb's copy keeps in-frame clones and lacks some. The sample lists more than 90,000 clones, less than 85% seen once, with 2% to 3% in the top ten. Material: peripheral blood. Receptors were obtained from a man in his fifties or sixties with acute or convalescent COVID-19. CDR3s include the opening cysteine and the closing phenylalanine or tryptophan. The order of the fields is J gene, V gene, D gene, clone size, CDR3 protein, CDR3 DNA. A D gene is named only where the DNA matches it firmly. Rows give clone size only sometimes, using once, few, many, or a class for an expanded clone.

J gene: TRBJ1-3; V gene: TRBV15; D gene: .; clone size: .; CDR3 protein: CAVARGNSGNTIYF; CDR3 DNA: TGTGCCGTCGCAAGAGGGAATTCTGGAAACACCATATATTTT
J gene: TRBJ1-2; V gene: TRBV5-1; D gene: TRBD1; clone size: .; CDR3 protein: CASSSGTGENYTF; CDR3 DNA: TGCGCCAGCAGTAGCGGGACAGGGGAGAACTACACCTTC
J gene: TRBJ2-3; V gene: TRBV10-3; D gene: TRBD2; clone size: .; CDR3 protein: CAISDPGTSGGASDTQYF; CDR3 DNA: TGTGCCATCAGTGATCCCGGGACTAGCGGGGGGGCCTCAGATACGCAGTATTTT
J gene: TRBJ1-5; V gene: TRBV5-6; D gene: TRBD1; clone size: .; CDR3 protein: CASSWGQGDQPQHF; CDR3 DNA: TGTGCCAGCAGCTGGGGCCAGGGGGATCAGCCCCAGCATTTT
J gene: TRBJ1-5; V gene: TRBV20-1; D gene: .; clone size: .; CDR3 protein: CSASGGNQPQHF; CDR3 DNA: TGCAGTGCTAGTGGAGGCAATCAGCCCCAGCATTTT
J gene: TRBJ2-3; V gene: TRBV12-5; D gene: TRBD1; clone size: few; CDR3 protein: CASGSWTGSTHSNTQYF; CDR3 DNA: TGTGCTAGTGGTTCATGGACAGGATCCACTCATTCGAATACGCAGTATTTT
J gene: TRBJ2-1; V gene: TRBV2; D gene: TRBD1; clone size: .; CDR3 protein: CASTGQPNNEQFF; CDR3 DNA: TGTGCCAGTACGGGACAGCCAAACAATGAGCAGTTCTTC
J gene: TRBJ1-2; V gene: TRBV6-5; D gene: TRBD1; clone size: .; CDR3 protein: CASTTGVLTNYGYTF; CDR3 DNA: TGTGCCAGCACGACAGGGGTCCTCACTAACTATGGCTACACCTTC
J gene: TRBJ2-6; V gene: TRBV6-5; D gene: .; clone size: .; CDR3 protein: CASSQDNSGANVLTF; CDR3 DNA: TGTGCCAGCAGTCAGGACAACTCTGGGGCCAACGTCCTGACTTTC
J gene: TRBJ1-2; V gene: TRBV29-1; D gene: .; clone size: .; CDR3 protein: CSVEAGNSYTGDGYTF; CDR3 DNA: TGCAGCGTTGAAGCGGGCAACTCATATACGGGAGATGGCTACACCTTC
J gene: TRBJ2-1; V gene: TRBV5-1; D gene: TRBD1; clone size: .; CDR3 protein: CASSSSGTGYNEQFF; CDR3 DNA: TGCGCCAGCAGCTCCTCCGGGACAGGGTACAATGAGCAGTTCTTC
J gene: TRBJ2-3; V gene: TRBV13; D gene: TRBD2; clone size: .; CDR3 protein: CASSSRSSGGTTDTQYF; CDR3 DNA: TGTGCCAGCAGCTCCAGATCTAGCGGGGGGACCACAGATACGCAGTATTTT
J gene: TRBJ2-5; V gene: TRBV2; D gene: TRBD2; clone size: .; CDR3 protein: CASRGGLADQETQYF; CDR3 DNA: TGTGCCAGCAGGGGGGGACTAGCGGACCAAGAGACCCAGTACTTC
J gene: TRBJ2-7; V gene: TRBV15; D gene: .; clone size: .; CDR3 protein: CATSRDLSAGIEQYF; CDR3 DNA: TGTGCCACCAGCAGAGATCTGAGTGCCGGGATCGAGCAGTACTTC
J gene: TRBJ1-6; V gene: TRBV30; D gene: TRBD1; clone size: few; CDR3 protein: CAWTRQGDGSPLHF; CDR3 DNA: TGTGCCTGGACCCGACAGGGCGATGGGTCACCCCTCCACTTT
J gene: TRBJ2-3; V gene: TRBV10-3; D gene: .; clone size: .; CDR3 protein: CAISELATADTQYF; CDR3 DNA: TGTGCCATCAGTGAGTTAGCGACGGCAGATACGCAGTATTTT
J gene: TRBJ2-5; V gene: TRBV19; D gene: .; clone size: few; CDR3 protein: CASSMGVPQETQYF; CDR3 DNA: TGTGCCAGTAGTATGGGCGTCCCTCAAGAGACCCAGTACTTC
J gene: TRBJ2-7; V gene: TRBV19; D gene: .; clone size: .; CDR3 protein: CASSFGSPRSEQYF; CDR3 DNA: TGTGCCAGTAGTTTCGGTAGCCCCCGCAGCGAGCAGTACTTC
J gene: TRBJ1-4; V gene: TRBV5-1; D gene: TRBD1; clone size: .; CDR3 protein: CASSLGTGGLGEKLFF; CDR3 DNA: TGCGCCAGCAGCTTGGGGACAGGGGGCTTAGGAGAAAAACTGTTTTTT
J gene: TRBJ1-2; V gene: TRBV2; D gene: .; clone size: .; CDR3 protein: CATNPGRSNYGYTF; CDR3 DNA: TGTGCCACAAATCCAGGGCGCTCTAACTATGGCTACACCTTC
J gene: TRBJ2-3; V gene: TRBV9; D gene: TRBD1; clone size: .; CDR3 protein: CASTPGGYITDTQYF; CDR3 DNA: TGTGCCAGCACCCCAGGGGGTTACATCACAGATACGCAGTATTTT
J gene: TRBJ1-5; V gene: TRBV30; D gene: TRBD1; clone size: once; CDR3 protein: CAWSARGNQPQHF; CDR3 DNA: TGTGCCTGGAGTGCCAGGGGGAATCAGCCCCAGCATTTT
J gene: TRBJ2-7; V gene: TRBV11-2; D gene: .; clone size: .; CDR3 protein: CASSPPGLNYEQYF; CDR3 DNA: TGTGCCAGCAGCCCTCCTGGACTTAATTACGAGCAGTACTTC
J gene: TRBJ2-1; V gene: TRBV3-1/TRBV3-2; D gene: TRBD2; clone size: .; CDR3 protein: CASSQDIGASGGAYEQFF; CDR3 DNA: TGTGCCAGCAGCCAAGATATCGGTGCTAGCGGGGGGGCATATGAGCAGTTCTTC
J gene: TRBJ2-2; V gene: TRBV19; D gene: TRBD2; clone size: .; CDR3 protein: CASSAGTSFRGELFF; CDR3 DNA: TGTGCCAGTAGTGCGGGGACTAGCTTTCGCGGGGAGCTGTTTTTT
J gene: TRBJ2-7; V gene: TRBV9; D gene: TRBD2; clone size: .; CDR3 protein: CASSGGLADYEQYF; CDR3 DNA: TGTGCCAGCAGCGGGGGACTAGCGGATTACGAGCAGTACTTC
J gene: TRBJ2-3; V gene: TRBV19; D gene: TRBD2; clone size: few; CDR3 protein: CASSPGLAETDTQYF; CDR3 DNA: TGTGCCAGTAGTCCGGGACTAGCCGAAACAGATACGCAGTATTTT
J gene: TRBJ2-7; V gene: TRBV11-2; D gene: .; clone size: .; CDR3 protein: CASSLDSGTGLYEQYF; CDR3 DNA: TGTGCCAGCAGCTTAGATAGCGGGACAGGGTTATACGAGCAGTACTTC
J gene: TRBJ2-7; V gene: TRBV27; D gene: TRBD2; clone size: .; CDR3 protein: CASSWAAGGRGQYF; CDR3 DNA: TGTGCCAGCAGTTGGGCAGCGGGGGGCCGTGGGCAGTACTTC
J gene: TRBJ1-1; V gene: TRBV10-3; D gene: TRBD1; clone size: once; CDR3 protein: CAISATRQGLDDEAFF; CDR3 DNA: TGTGCCATCAGTGCCACCCGACAGGGACTGGATGATGAAGCTTTCTTT
J gene: TRBJ2-5; V gene: TRBV11-3; D gene: .; clone size: .; CDR3 protein: CASSYGTQQETQYF; CDR3 DNA: TGTGCCAGCAGCTACGGGACTCAACAAGAGACCCAGTACTTC
J gene: TRBJ2-2; V gene: TRBV19; D gene: .; clone size: .; CDR3 protein: CASTSDGANTGELFF; CDR3 DNA: TGTGCCAGTACCTCCGACGGGGCGAACACCGGGGAGCTGTTTTTT
J gene: TRBJ2-1; V gene: TRBV29-1; D gene: TRBD1; clone size: .; CDR3 protein: CSVEGTGPSSKYNEQFF; CDR3 DNA: TGCAGCGTTGAAGGGACAGGGCCATCCAGTAAGTACAATGAGCAGTTCTTC
J gene: TRBJ1-2; V gene: TRBV7-9; D gene: .; clone size: .; CDR3 protein: CASSAGLNYGYTF; CDR3 DNA: TGTGCCAGCAGCGCTGGACTTAACTATGGCTACACCTTC
J gene: TRBJ1-5; V gene: TRBV4-1; D gene: .; clone size: many; CDR3 protein: CASSQVVNQPQHF; CDR3 DNA: TGCGCCAGCAGCCAAGTAGTGAACCAGCCCCAGCATTTT
J gene: TRBJ1-4; V gene: TRBV2; D gene: .; clone size: .; CDR3 protein: CASGPEGDEKLFF; CDR3 DNA: TGTGCCAGCGGTCCCGAGGGGGATGAAAAACTGTTTTTT
J gene: TRBJ2-3; V gene: TRBV10-3; D gene: TRBD2; clone size: .; CDR3 protein: CAISGTSGGGTDTQYF; CDR3 DNA: TGTGCCATCAGTGGGACTAGCGGAGGGGGCACAGATACGCAGTATTTT